This T cell receptor (beta chain) is from a study of beta chain features in type 1 diabetes. Notes on the study in general: Type 1 diabetes patients had VDJ junctions that carried fewer insertions and more deletions.

The germline V gene has CDR1 SGHTA and CDR2 FQGTGA. The CDR3 is made up of 15 amino acids. V gave up 5 bases and J gave up 8 bases; unmatched junction bases: 11. A note on this clone: Antigen: not known.

The study reverse transcribed the entire isolated RNA, so it sequenced expressed TCRB transcripts. Profiling relied on immunoSEQ multiplex PCR, and the TCRdb table lists in-frame clones only, not all of them. The table has around 13,000 clones, 35% to 55% seen once. The chain carries TRBV7-3 and TRBJ2-3; 9 positions match TRBD1. This clonotype originated in a man between 18 and 29 years old in good health. The sequenced material came from stem cell memory CD4+ T cells from blood. DNA for the CDR3: TGTGCCAGCAGCCTAGAAGGGACAGGGACGGGTACGCAGTATTTT. Protein sequence: CASSLEGTGTGTQYF.